Listed below are T cell receptor beta chains from one sample, sequenced in a study of cytomegalovirus exposure and HLA in healthy donors. TCRdb keeps only in-frame clones here, not all; method: immunoSEQ multiplex PCR. The data contain around 140,000 clones, roughly 9.6% of them singletons. Sequencing was carried out using PBMCs. These receptors came from a woman in her thirties or forties in good health and CMV-seropositive. CDR3s include the opening cysteine and the closing phenylalanine or tryptophan. The D gene is left open where the match is weak. The size field is filled for only some rows; it gives once, few, many or a size class.

>TRBV5-1|-|TRBD1|TRBJ1-1
CASSFRQGAEAFF
TGCGCCAGCAGCTTCCGACAGGGGGCTGAAGCTTTCTTT
>TRBV7-2|few|TRBD1|TRBJ2-3
CASSFDRGDTQYF
TGTGCCAGCAGCTTCGACAGGGGGGATACGCAGTATTTT
>TRBV7-3|few|TRBD1|TRBJ2-2
CASKGGTGVTGELFF
TGTGCCAGCAAGGGGGGGACAGGGGTCACCGGGGAGCTGTTTTTT
>TRBV19|-|TRBD1|TRBJ1-4
CASRRGTGKDEKLFF
TGTGCCAGTAGGCGCGGGACAGGGAAAGATGAAAAACTGTTTTTT
>TRBV7-9|few|-|TRBJ2-3
CASSFSGTGTDTQYF
TGTGCCAGCAGCTTTTCCGGGACTGGCACAGATACGCAGTATTTT
>TRBV15|-|-|TRBJ1-1
CATGGDPTEAFF
TGTGCCACCGGGGGGGACCCCACTGAAGCTTTCTTT
>TRBV27|few|-|TRBJ2-3
CASSPGRTSTDTQYF
TGTGCCAGCAGTCCCGGACGGACTAGCACAGATACGCAGTATTTT
>TRBV7-2|-|-|TRBJ1-1
CASSVVGGAFF
TGTGCCAGCAGCGTCGTGGGGGGAGCTTTCTTT
>TRBV6-5|-|-|TRBJ1-6
CASSQEYNSPLHF
TGTGCCAGCAGCCAGGAATATAATTCACCCCTCCACTTT
>TRBV2|-|TRBD1|TRBJ2-6
CASRLPGGTGANVLTF
TGTGCCAGCAGACTTCCAGGGGGTACCGGGGCCAACGTCCTGACTTTC
>TRBV4-1|-|TRBD2|TRBJ2-3
CASSPGTSGGFWTDTQYF
TGCGCCAGCAGCCCAGGGACTAGCGGGGGCTTCTGGACAGATACGCAGTATTTT
>TRBV19|few|-|TRBJ2-3
CASSVGAADTQYF
TGTGCCAGTAGTGTCGGAGCGGCAGATACGCAGTATTTT
>TRBV20-1|-|-|TRBJ1-1
CSASGNTEAFF
TGCAGTGCTAGCGGGAACACTGAAGCTTTCTTT
>TRBV15|few|TRBD1|TRBJ1-1
CATSRADRGTEAFF
TGTGCCACCAGCAGAGCCGACAGGGGCACTGAAGCTTTCTTT
>TRBV7-2|-|-|TRBJ2-7
CASSLGVRYYEQYF
TGTGCCAGCAGCTTAGGTGTCAGATACTACGAGCAGTACTTC
>TRBV7-2|once|-|TRBJ2-1
CASSPSRDSHHEEFF
TGTGCCAGCAGCCCCAGCCGCGATAGCCATCACGAAGAGTTCTTC
>TRBV5-1|few|-|TRBJ1-4
CASSLTGLNEKLFF
TGCGCCAGCAGCTTGACAGGGTTGAATGAAAAACTGTTTTTT
>TRBV5-1|-|TRBD1|TRBJ1-3
CASSQTGSGNTIYF
TGCGCCAGCAGCCAGACAGGGAGTGGAAACACCATATATTTT
>TRBV4-2|few|-|TRBJ2-2
CASSQDPAGANTGELFF
TGTGCCAGCAGCCAAGATCCGGCGGGGGCAAACACCGGGGAGCTGTTTTTT
>TRBV7-2|-|-|TRBJ2-3
CASSLKTEHDTQYF
TGTGCCAGCAGCTTAAAAACGGAGCACGATACGCAGTATTTT
>TRBV5-8|few|TRBD1|TRBJ1-1
CASSLATGGTEAFF
TGTGCCAGCAGCTTAGCGACAGGGGGCACTGAAGCTTTCTTT
>TRBV7-2|-|-|TRBJ2-1
CASSLSIYNEQFF
TGTGCCAGCAGCTTGTCCATTTACAATGAGCAGTTCTTC
>TRBV5-1|-|TRBD2|TRBJ2-1
CASSLEMASGYNEPFF
TGCGCCAGCAGCTTGGAGATGGCTAGCGGATACAATGAGCCGTTCTTC
>TRBV7-2|-|-|TRBJ1-1
CASVRLVNTEAFF
TGTGCCAGCGTGCGCCTGGTGAACACTGAAGCTTTCTTT
>TRBV18|few|-|TRBJ2-5
CASSPVTGMVETQYF
TGTGCCAGCTCACCAGTCACAGGGATGGTAGAGACCCAGTACTTC
>TRBV5-1|few|-|TRBJ1-2
CASSLGRGQGYTF
TGCGCCAGCAGCCTAGGCAGGGGTCAAGGCTACACCTTC
>TRBV2|few|-|TRBJ2-1
CASSRSGGSYNEQFF
TGTGCCAGCAGTCGTAGCGGAGGATCCTACAATGAGCAGTTCTTC
>TRBV6-1|few|-|TRBJ1-3
CASSVISGNTIYF
TGTGCCAGCAGTGTTATCTCTGGAAACACCATATATTTT
>TRBV19|few|TRBD1|TRBJ1-5
CASKRTGRGQPQHF
TGTGCCAGTAAAAGGACAGGGAGAGGTCAGCCCCAGCATTTT
>TRBV5-1|-|TRBD1|TRBJ2-2
CASSLTGGANTGELFF
TGCGCCAGCAGCCTGACAGGGGGCGCGAACACCGGGGAGCTGTTTTTT
>TRBV9|-|TRBD1|TRBJ2-2
CASSALGQGDGELFF
TGTGCCAGCAGCGCCTTGGGACAGGGGGACGGGGAGCTGTTTTTT
>TRBV7-6|-|-|TRBJ2-1
CASSLTSTYPLNEQFF
TGTGCCAGCAGCTTGACTAGTACTTACCCCCTCAATGAGCAGTTCTTC
>TRBV2|few|-|TRBJ1-4
CASSDPGRGATNEKLFF
TGTGCCAGCAGTGATCCAGGCAGGGGCGCAACTAATGAAAAACTGTTTTTT
>TRBV4-1|-|TRBD1|TRBJ1-1
CASSQTRTGTNTEAFF
TGCGCCAGCAGCCAGACCCGGACAGGGACGAACACTGAAGCTTTCTTT
>TRBV7-8|-|TRBD2|TRBJ2-3
CASSLGLADDTDTQYF
TGTGCCAGCAGCTTGGGACTAGCGGATGATACAGATACGCAGTATTTT
>TRBV2|-|-|TRBJ1-5
CASSDTMDNQPQHF
TGTGCCAGTTCCGACACCATGGACAATCAGCCCCAGCACTTT
>TRBV7-2|-|TRBD1|TRBJ2-5
CASSTTGAYETQYF
TGTGCCAGCAGCACGACAGGGGCCTACGAGACCCAGTACTTC
>TRBV23-1|-|TRBD2|TRBJ2-1
CANRSGGNEQFF
TGCGCCAACAGAAGCGGGGGGAATGAGCAGTTCTTC
>TRBV6-1|few|TRBD1|TRBJ2-7
CASSQIGGDYEQYF
TGTGCCAGCAGTCAAATAGGGGGCGATTACGAGCAGTACTTC
>TRBV4-1|-|TRBD1|TRBJ1-2
CASSRDSTYGYTF
TGCGCCAGCAGCCGGGACAGCACCTATGGCTACACCTTC
>TRBV5-1|few|-|TRBJ2-3
CASSPGGGVASTDTQYF
TGCGCCAGCAGCCCGGGGGGCGGGGTCGCTAGCACAGATACGCAGTATTTT
>TRBV14|-|TRBD2|TRBJ2-7
CASSLRTSLGEQYF
TGTGCCAGCAGCCTACGGACTAGCCTCGGGGAGCAGTACTTC
>TRBV6-1|-|-|TRBJ1-5
CASSGRYSNQPQHF
TGTGCCAGCAGTGGCAGGTATAGCAATCAGCCCCAGCATTTT
>TRBV5-4|-|-|TRBJ2-2
CASSLVDNTGELFF
TGTGCCAGCAGCTTGGTAGATAACACCGGGGAGCTGTTTTTT
>TRBV5-4|few|TRBD1|TRBJ1-2
CASSWDRGVDGYTF
TGTGCCAGCAGCTGGGACAGGGGGGTGGATGGCTACACCTTC
>TRBV7-6|-|-|TRBJ2-7
CASSRVLDSGEQYF
TGTGCCAGCAGCCGGGTCTTGGACAGCGGCGAGCAGTACTTC